The rows below give T cell receptor beta chains drawn from one sample of a study of graft-versus-host responses after intestinal transplantation. TCRdb's table, derived via immunoSEQ multiplex PCR, lists solely in-frame clones and lacks some. The sample has just over 70,000 clones, approximately 84% seen once; the top ten hold 0.39%. The antigens for these receptors are not known. Here the sequenced sample was unstimulated CD4+ T cells sorted from spleen or lymph node cells, taken before transplant. These receptors were obtained from a human donor who was the organ donor for an intestinal transplant. Both conserved end residues are part of each CDR3. The D gene is left open where the match is weak. The listing skips clone size in some rows; elsewhere it reads once, few, many or a size class.

j_call clone_size d_call v_call cdr3_nt cdr3_aa
TRBJ2-1 . TRBD1 TRBV5-1 TGCGCCAGCAGCGCCGGACAGGGTTTTGATGAGCAGTTCTTC CASSAGQGFDEQFF
TRBJ1-3 . . TRBV19 TGTGCCAGCGCAATAAACTCCCCTGGAAACACCATATATTTT CASAINSPGNTIYF
TRBJ1-2 . . TRBV28 TGTGCCAGCGAACAGGGTTATGGCTACACCTTC CASEQGYGYTF
TRBJ1-1 . TRBD1 TRBV6-5 TGTGCCAGCAGTTATTCACCGGGACAGGGAACTGAAGCTTTCTTT CASSYSPGQGTEAFF
TRBJ1-1 . . TRBV14 TGTGCCAGCAGCCAACAATCGACTCCTAACACTGAAGCTTTCTTT CASSQQSTPNTEAFF
TRBJ1-1 . TRBD1 TRBV2 TGTGCCAGCAGCGGGACAGGGGGGAAGAACACTGAAGCTTTCTTT CASSGTGGKNTEAFF
TRBJ1-2 . TRBD1 TRBV6-5 TGTGCCAGCAGTTACAGAACAGGGGATGCTGGCTACACCTTC CASSYRTGDAGYTF
TRBJ1-1 . . TRBV5-1 TGCGCCAGCAGCTTTGGACAGAATAACTTGAACACTGAAGCTTTCTTT CASSFGQNNLNTEAFF
TRBJ2-3 . TRBD2 TRBV15 TGTGCCACCAGCAGAGGGACTAGCGGGGGGGTTGGTAGCACAGATACGCAGTATTTT CATSRGTSGGVGSTDTQYF
TRBJ2-3 . . TRBV11-2 TGTGCCAGCAGCTTAAGGCGCCGGAGGGAGGGCACAGATACGCAGTATTTT CASSLRRRREGTDTQYF
TRBJ1-2 . TRBD1 TRBV7-8 TGTGCCAGCAGTCAGACAGGGGGCGATGGCTACACCTTC CASSQTGGDGYTF
TRBJ1-4 . TRBD1 TRBV30 TGTGCCTGGAGACAACCGGGACAGGGGTATGAAAAACTGTTTTTT CAWRQPGQGYEKLFF
TRBJ1-2 . . TRBV5-1 TGCGCCAGCAGCCGGGGTGAGGGCTATGGCTACACCTTC CASSRGEGYGYTF
TRBJ2-4 . . TRBV11-2 TGTGCCAGCAGTCTTGGTTCCGGAGACATTCAGTACTTC CASSLGSGDIQYF
TRBJ1-1 . . TRBV5-6 TGTGCCAGCAGCTCCCCCCCGGGGGGCGCTGAATCTAGCACTGAAGCTTTCTTT CASSSPPGGAESSTEAFF
TRBJ2-4 . . TRBV6-5 TGTGCCAGCAGCACAGGGATGGGCGGAAAAAACATTCAGTACTTC CASSTGMGGKNIQYF
TRBJ2-1 . TRBD1 TRBV10-3 TGTGCCATCAGTAATTGGGACAGGGTCCCCTACAATGAGCAGTTCTTC CAISNWDRVPYNEQFF
TRBJ1-2 . . TRBV5-1 TGCGCCAGCAGCTTAGAGAATGGAGGTAGCTATGGCTACACCTTC CASSLENGGSYGYTF
TRBJ2-1 . . TRBV29-1 TGCAGCGTTGAGGCCAGGCGTCCCTCCTACAATGAGCAGTTCTTC CSVEARRPSYNEQFF
TRBJ1-2 . . TRBV7-9 TGTGCCAGCAGCTTACTGGGCATCTATGGCTACACCTTC CASSLLGIYGYTF
TRBJ2-3 . . TRBV10-3 TGTGCCATCAGTGAGTCCCCAGGCACAGATACGCAGTATTTT CAISESPGTDTQYF
TRBJ2-3 once TRBD2 TRBV9 TGTGCCAGCAGCATCGGGGGGGCGGAAGTAAGGGATACGCAGTATTTT CASSIGGAEVRDTQYF
TRBJ2-2 once TRBD1 TRBV5-8 TGTGCCAGCAGCCCCGGGACAGGGGGCGGCACCGGGGAGCTGTTTTTT CASSPGTGGGTGELFF
TRBJ1-6 . TRBD1 TRBV28 TGTGCCAGCAGTCCGGACAGGGGGGGTAATAATTCACCCCTCCACTTT CASSPDRGGNNSPLHF
TRBJ2-2 . . TRBV19 TGTGCCAGTAGTATATCTTTGTCTCCCGGGGAGCTGTTTTTT CASSISLSPGELFF
TRBJ1-2 . . TRBV13 TGTGCCAGCAGCTCTTCGACCCAGCATTCTCTACTATTAGGCTACACCTTC CASSSSTQHSLLLGYTF
TRBJ1-1 . TRBD1 TRBV18 TGTGCCGGGGAAAGACAGGGGGACACTGAAGCTTTCTTT CAGERQGDTEAFF
TRBJ2-5 few TRBD2 TRBV5-5 TGTGCCAGCAGCTTGATAGCGGGGGGCTCAGGGGAGACCCAGTACTTC CASSLIAGGSGETQYF